The 5 T cell receptor beta chains listed next were all sequenced from one sample in a study of blood T cell repertoires in COVID-19. Using immunoSEQ multiplex PCR, the repertoire was profiled, and TCRdb retains in-frame clones only, with some absent. The sample includes about 150,000 clones, roughly nine tenths of them seen just once. Sequencing used peripheral blood. The receptors originated from a man over 45 with acute or convalescent COVID-19.

The rearrangement uses TRBV28 and TRBJ2-4; 9 bases map to TRBD2. V dropped 3 bases and J dropped 5; count of bases not matched to a gene: 23. The CDR3 spans 21 residues. The germline V gene encodes CDR1 MDHEN and CDR2 SYDVKM. The CDR3 region is CASSFGVGSGSPQGTQNIQYF. The CDR3 DNA is TGTGCCAGCAGTTTTGGTGTGGGTAGCGGGAGTCCTCAGGGGACCCAAAACATTCAGTACTTC.

The rearrangement joins TRBV18 to TRBJ1-3, with D possibly TRBD1 on 5 matching bases. V was cut by 2 bases and J by 4 bases, with 6 bases left in between. Per the germline V gene, CDR1 is KGHSH and CDR2 is LQKENI. The CDR3 spans 13 residues. Here the CDR3 reads CASSPSGGNTIYF. CDR3 DNA: TGTGCCAGCTCACCATCAGGGGGAAACACCATATATTTT. The full variable domain, rest sourced from reference TRBV18 and TRBJ1-3, is NAGVMQNPRHLVRRRGQEARLRCSPMKGHSHVYWYRQLPEEGLKFMVYLQKENIIDESGMPKERFSAEFPKEGPSILRIQQVVRGDSAAYFCASSPSGGNTIYFGEGSWLTVV.

The V call is TRBV25-1, the J call TRBJ1-1, with no clear D. The germline V and J ends were trimmed by 7 bases and 1 base, with 10 bases remaining between them. Germline V gene data show CDR1 as MGHDK and CDR2 as SYGVNS. The length of the CDR3 is 13 residues. CDR3 DNA sequence: TGTGCCAGCACCGAACAGCAGAACACTGAAGCTTTCTTT. Its translation: CASTEQQNTEAFF.

This clone appeared once. The chain uses TRBV6-5 and TRBJ1-6; TRBD1 matches at 7 bases. Germline loops: CDR1 MNHEY, CDR2 SVGAGI. This CDR3 is built from 14 residues. The V segment lost 5 bases and the J segment 7 bases; nucleotides outside the gene matches: 5. The CDR3 region has the DNA TGTGCCAGCAGTAGACAGGGAAGGAATTCACCCCTCCACTTT. Encoded protein: CASSRQGRNSPLHF.

This rearrangement joins TRBV5-4 to TRBJ2-7; 7 bases match TRBD2. This CDR3 contains 15 residues. The J segment lost 3 bases and the V segment lost 4 bases, leaving 10 bases of the junction unmatched. In germline, CDR1 is SGHNT, CDR2 YYREEE (reference sequence). The CDR3 nucleotides are TGTGCCAGCAGCCAAGGGCGGACTAGACTCTACGAGCAGTACTTC. As protein: CASSQGRTRLYEQYF.